This T cell receptor (beta chain) comes out of a study of T cell changes during pregnancy in multiple sclerosis. Germline V CDR1 and CDR2: SEHNR, FQNEAQ (reference sequence). This CDR3 contains 13 residues. With 8 bases clipped from V and 6 bases from J, the junction kept 9 bases outside the gene matches. Assay used: immunoSEQ multiplex PCR; TCRdb lists only in-frame clones, some missing. The sample shows around 35,000 clones, approximately 90% of them seen only once. The sample consisted of CD8+ T cells from peripheral blood mononuclear cells, taken before pregnancy. The clonotype was recovered from a female donor with multiple sclerosis, enrolled in a pregnancy study. This chain links TRBV7-9 with TRBJ1-2; 7 bases align to TRBD1. CDR3 in DNA: TGTGCCAGCTCGGGGCAGGGGGGAAATGGCTACACCTTC. This encodes CASSGQGGNGYTF.